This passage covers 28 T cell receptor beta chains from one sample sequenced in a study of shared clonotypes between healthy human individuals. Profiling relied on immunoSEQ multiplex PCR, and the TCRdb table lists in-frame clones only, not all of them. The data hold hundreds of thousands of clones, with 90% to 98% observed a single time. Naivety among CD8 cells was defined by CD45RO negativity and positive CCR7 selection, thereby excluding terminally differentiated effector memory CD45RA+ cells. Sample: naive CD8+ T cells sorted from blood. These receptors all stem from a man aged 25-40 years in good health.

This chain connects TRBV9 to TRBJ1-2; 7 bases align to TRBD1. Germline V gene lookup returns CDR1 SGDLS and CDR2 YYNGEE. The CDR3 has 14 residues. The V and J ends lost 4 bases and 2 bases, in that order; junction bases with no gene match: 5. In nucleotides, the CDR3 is TGTGCCAGCAGCAGGACGGACAGGAACTATGGCTACACCTTC. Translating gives CASSRTDRNYGYTF.

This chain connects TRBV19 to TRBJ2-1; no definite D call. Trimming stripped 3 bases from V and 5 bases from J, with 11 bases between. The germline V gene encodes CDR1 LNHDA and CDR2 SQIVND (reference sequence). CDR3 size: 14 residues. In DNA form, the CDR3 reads TGTGCCAGTAGTATCAGGAGCGCCCACAATGAGCAGTTCTTC. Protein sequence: CASSIRSAHNEQFF.

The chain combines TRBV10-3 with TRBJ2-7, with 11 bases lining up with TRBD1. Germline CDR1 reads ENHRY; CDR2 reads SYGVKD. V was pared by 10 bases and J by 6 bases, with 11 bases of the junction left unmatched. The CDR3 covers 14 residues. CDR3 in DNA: TGTGCCAGCGGTGGACAGGGGGCTCGGGGCGAGCAGTACTTC. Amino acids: CASGGQGARGEQYF.

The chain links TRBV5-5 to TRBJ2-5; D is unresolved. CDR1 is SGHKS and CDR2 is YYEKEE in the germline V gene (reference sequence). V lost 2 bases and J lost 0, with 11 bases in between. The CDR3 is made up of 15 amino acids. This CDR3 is CASSFFDSYQETQYF. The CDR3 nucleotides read TGTGCCAGCAGCTTCTTTGATTCGTACCAAGAGACCCAGTACTTC.

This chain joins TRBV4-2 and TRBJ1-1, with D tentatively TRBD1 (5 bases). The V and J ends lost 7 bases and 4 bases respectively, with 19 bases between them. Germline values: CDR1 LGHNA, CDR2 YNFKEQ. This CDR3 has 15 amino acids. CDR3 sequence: CASTVFRGTLTEAFF. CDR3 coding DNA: TGTGCCAGCACTGTTTTTCGGGGGACCCTCACTGAAGCTTTCTTT.

The chain's CDR3 is CASSPSGLSLYEQYF. Here the CDR3 DNA reads TGTGCCAGCAGTCCCTCGGGGCTAAGTTTGTACGAGCAGTACTTC. V and J are TRBV27 and TRBJ2-7; D could derive from TRBD1 or TRBD2 (5 bases each). The CDR3 runs 15 residues. Trimming took off 5 bases at V and 4 bases at J, with 18 bases between the two ends. Germline CDR1 and CDR2: MNHEY and SMNVEV (reference sequence).

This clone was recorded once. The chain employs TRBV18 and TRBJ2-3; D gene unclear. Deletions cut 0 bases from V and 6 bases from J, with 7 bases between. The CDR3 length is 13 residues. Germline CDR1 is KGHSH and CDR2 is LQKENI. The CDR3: CASSPPGNDTQYF. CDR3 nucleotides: TGTGCCAGCTCACCACCGGGGAATGATACGCAGTATTTT. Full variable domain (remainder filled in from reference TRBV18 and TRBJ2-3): NAGVMQNPRHLVRRRGQEARLRCSPMKGHSHVYWYRQLPEEGLKFMVYLQKENIIDESGMPKERFSAEFPKEGPSILRIQQVVRGDSAAYFCASSPPGNDTQYFGPGTRLTVL.

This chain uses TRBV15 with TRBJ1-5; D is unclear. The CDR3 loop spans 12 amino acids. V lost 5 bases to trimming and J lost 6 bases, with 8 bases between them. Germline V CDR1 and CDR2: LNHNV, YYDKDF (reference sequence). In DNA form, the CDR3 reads TGTGCCACCAGCCATATAGGTCAGCCCCAGCATTTT. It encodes CATSHIGQPQHF.

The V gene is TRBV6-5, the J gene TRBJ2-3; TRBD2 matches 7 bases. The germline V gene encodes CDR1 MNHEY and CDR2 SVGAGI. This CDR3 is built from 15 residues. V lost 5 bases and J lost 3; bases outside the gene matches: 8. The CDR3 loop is CASSPGAGVTDTQYF. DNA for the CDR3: TGTGCCAGCAGTCCCGGCGCGGGAGTAACAGATACGCAGTATTTT.

The CDR3 reads CASSGSGVSYNEQFF. CDR3 DNA: TGTGCCAGCAGCGGTAGCGGGGTCTCCTACAATGAGCAGTTCTTC. The V call is TRBV7-9, the J call TRBJ2-1; TRBD2 aligns across 8 bases. Germline assignment: CDR1 SEHNR and CDR2 FQNEAQ (reference sequence). The CDR3 spans 15 residues. Germline trimming cut 5 bases from V and 0 bases from J; bases unmatched to any gene: 3.

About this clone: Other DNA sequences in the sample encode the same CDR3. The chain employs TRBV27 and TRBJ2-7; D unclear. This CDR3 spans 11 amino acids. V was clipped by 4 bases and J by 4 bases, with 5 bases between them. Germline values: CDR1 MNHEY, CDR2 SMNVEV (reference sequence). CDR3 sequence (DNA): TGTGCCAGCAGTTCGTATTACGAGCAGTACTTC. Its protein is CASSSYYEQYF.

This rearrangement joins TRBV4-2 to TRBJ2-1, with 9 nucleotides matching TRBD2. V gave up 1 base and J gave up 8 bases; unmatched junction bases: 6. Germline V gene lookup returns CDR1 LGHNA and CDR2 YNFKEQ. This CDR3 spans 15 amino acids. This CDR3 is CASSQAASGIDEQFF. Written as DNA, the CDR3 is TGTGCCAGCAGCCAAGCTGCTAGCGGGATCGATGAGCAGTTCTTC.

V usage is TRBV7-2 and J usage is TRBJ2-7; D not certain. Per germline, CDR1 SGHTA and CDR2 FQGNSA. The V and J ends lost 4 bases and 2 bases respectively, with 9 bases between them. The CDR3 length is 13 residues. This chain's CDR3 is CASSSTPTYEQYF. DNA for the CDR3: TGTGCCAGCAGCTCAACGCCCACCTACGAGCAGTACTTC. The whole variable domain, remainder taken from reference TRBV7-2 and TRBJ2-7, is GAGVSQSPSNKVTEKGKDVELRCDPISGHTALYWYRQSLGQGLEFLIYFQGNSAPDKSGLPSDRFSAERTGGSVSTLTIQRTQQEDSAVYLCASSSTPTYEQYFGPGTRLTVT.

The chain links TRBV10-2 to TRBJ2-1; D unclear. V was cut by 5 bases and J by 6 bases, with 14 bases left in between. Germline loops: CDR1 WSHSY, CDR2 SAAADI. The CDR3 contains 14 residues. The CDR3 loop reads CASSPTAWGNEQFF. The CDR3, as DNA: TGCGCCAGCAGTCCGACTGCATGGGGCAATGAGCAGTTCTTC.

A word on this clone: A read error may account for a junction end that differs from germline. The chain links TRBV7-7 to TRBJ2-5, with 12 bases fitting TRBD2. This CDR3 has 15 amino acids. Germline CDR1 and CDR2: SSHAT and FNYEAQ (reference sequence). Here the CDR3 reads CASSLGLAGEETQYF. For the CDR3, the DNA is TGTGCTAGCAGCTTGGGACTAGCGGGCGAAGAGACCCAGTACTTC.

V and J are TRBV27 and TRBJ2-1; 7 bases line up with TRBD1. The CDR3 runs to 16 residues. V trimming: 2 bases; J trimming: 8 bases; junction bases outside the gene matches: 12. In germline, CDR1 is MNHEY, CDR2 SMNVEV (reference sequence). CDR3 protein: CASSLPPGTAKDEQFF. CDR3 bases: TGTGCCAGCAGTTTACCCCCTGGGACAGCTAAGGATGAGCAGTTCTTC.

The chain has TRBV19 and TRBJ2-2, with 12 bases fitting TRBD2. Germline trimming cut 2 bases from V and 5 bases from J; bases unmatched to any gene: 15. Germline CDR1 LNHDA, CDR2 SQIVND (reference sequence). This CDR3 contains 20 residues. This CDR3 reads CASSISFYSSGRASTGELFF. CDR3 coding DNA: TGTGCCAGTAGTATATCCTTTTACTCTAGCGGGAGGGCCTCAACCGGGGAGCTGTTTTTT.

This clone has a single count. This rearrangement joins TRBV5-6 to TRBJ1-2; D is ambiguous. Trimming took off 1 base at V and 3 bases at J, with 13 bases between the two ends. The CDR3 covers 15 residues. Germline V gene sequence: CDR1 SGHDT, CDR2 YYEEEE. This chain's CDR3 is CASSLRMPGDYGYTF. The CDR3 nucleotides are TGTGCCAGCAGCTTGAGAATGCCCGGGGACTATGGCTACACCTTC.

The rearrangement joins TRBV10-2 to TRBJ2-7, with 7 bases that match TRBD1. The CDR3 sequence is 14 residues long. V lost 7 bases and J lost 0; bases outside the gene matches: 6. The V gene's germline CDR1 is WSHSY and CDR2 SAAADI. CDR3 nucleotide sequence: TGCGCCAGCAACATGGGGACAGCCTCCTACGAGCAGTACTTC. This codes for CASNMGTASYEQYF.

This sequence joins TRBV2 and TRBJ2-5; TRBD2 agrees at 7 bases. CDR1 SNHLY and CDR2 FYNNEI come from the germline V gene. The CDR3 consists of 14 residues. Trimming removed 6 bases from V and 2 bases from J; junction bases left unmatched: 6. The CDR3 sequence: CASSPGLYQETQYF. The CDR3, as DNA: TGTGCCAGCAGCCCGGGACTATATCAAGAGACCCAGTACTTC.

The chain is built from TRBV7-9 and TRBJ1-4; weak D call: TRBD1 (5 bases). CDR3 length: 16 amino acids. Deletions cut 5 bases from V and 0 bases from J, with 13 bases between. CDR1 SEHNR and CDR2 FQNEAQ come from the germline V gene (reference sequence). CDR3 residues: CASSGHLSATNEKLFF. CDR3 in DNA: TGTGCCAGCAGCGGACATCTCAGCGCAACTAATGAAAAACTGTTTTTT.

This CDR3 reads CASNAGISYEQYF. For the CDR3, the DNA is TGTGCCAGCAATGCAGGGATCTCCTACGAGCAGTACTTC. The chain uses TRBV5-6 and TRBJ2-7, with a weak D call TRBD1 (5 bases). CDR3 length: 13 residues. Looked up from germline, CDR1 is SGHDT and CDR2 is YYEEEE. Trimming took off 6 bases at V and 0 bases at J, with 10 bases between the two ends.

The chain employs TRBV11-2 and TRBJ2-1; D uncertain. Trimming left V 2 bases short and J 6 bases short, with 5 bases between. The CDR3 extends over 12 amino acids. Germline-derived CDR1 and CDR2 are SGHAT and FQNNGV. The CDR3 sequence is CASSLLSNEQFF. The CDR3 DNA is TGTGCCAGCAGCTTACTTTCCAATGAGCAGTTCTTC.

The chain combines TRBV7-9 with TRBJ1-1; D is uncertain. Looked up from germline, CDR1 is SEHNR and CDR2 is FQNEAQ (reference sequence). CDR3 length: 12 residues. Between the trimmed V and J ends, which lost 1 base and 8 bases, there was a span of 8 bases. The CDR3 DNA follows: TGTGCCAGCAGCTTAGGGGTGAGCGAAGCTTTCTTT. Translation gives CASSLGVSEAFF.

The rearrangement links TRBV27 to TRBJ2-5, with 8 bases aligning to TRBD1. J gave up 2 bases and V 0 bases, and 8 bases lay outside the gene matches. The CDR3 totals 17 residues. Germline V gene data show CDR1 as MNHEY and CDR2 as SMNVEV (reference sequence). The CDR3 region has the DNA TGTGCCAGCAGTTTATCCCGGACAGGGAGTATACAAGAGACCCAGTACTTC. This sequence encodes CASSLSRTGSIQETQYF.

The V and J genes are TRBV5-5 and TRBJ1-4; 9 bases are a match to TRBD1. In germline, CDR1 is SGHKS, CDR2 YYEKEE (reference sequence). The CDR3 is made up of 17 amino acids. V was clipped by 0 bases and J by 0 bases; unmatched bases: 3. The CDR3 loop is CASSLGGQGATNEKLFF. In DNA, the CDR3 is TGTGCCAGCAGCTTGGGGGGACAGGGTGCAACTAATGAAAAACTGTTTTTT.

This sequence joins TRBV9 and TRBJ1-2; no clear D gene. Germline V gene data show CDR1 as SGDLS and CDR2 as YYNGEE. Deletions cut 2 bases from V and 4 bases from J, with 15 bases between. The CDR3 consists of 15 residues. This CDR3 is CASSVGGEVLYGYTF. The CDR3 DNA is TGTGCCAGCAGCGTTGGCGGGGAAGTACTCTATGGCTACACCTTC.

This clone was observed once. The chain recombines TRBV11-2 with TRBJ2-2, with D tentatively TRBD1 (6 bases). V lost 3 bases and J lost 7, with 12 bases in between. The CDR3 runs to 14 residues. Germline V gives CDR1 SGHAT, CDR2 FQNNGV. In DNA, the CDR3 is TGTGCCAGCAGCTTGGACAGAAGGCACGGGGAGCTGTTTTTT. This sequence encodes CASSLDRRHGELFF. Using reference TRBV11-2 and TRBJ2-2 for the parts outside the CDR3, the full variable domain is EAGVAQSPRYKIIEKRQSVAFWCNPISGHATLYWYQQILGQGPKLLIQFQNNGVVDDSQLPKDRFSAERLKGVDSTLKIQPAKLEDSAVYLCASSLDRRHGELFFGEGSRLTVL.